A single sample is the source of the 8 T cell receptor beta chains below, sequenced in a study of blood T cell repertoires in COVID-19. Here immunoSEQ multiplex PCR was the method, and the copy in TCRdb shows in-frame clones only, minus some. The sample carries roughly 250,000 clones, around 88% recorded once. Specimen: peripheral blood. The origin of the receptors is a man aged 30 to 45 with acute or convalescent COVID-19.

The J gene is TRBJ1-1, the V gene TRBV7-9; D unresolved. This CDR3 is built from 14 residues. Trimming took 3 bases from V and 3 from J, leaving 11 bases between them. Per germline, CDR1 SEHNR and CDR2 FQNEAQ (reference sequence). CDR3 sequence (DNA): TGTGCCAGCAGCTTTATAGGGAGGGACACTGAAGCTTTCTTT. This encodes CASSFIGRDTEAFF.

The chain uses TRBV5-1 and TRBJ1-2, with 7 bases lining up with TRBD1. The J segment lost 8 bases and the V segment lost 4 bases, leaving 11 bases of the junction unmatched. Germline assignment: CDR1 SGHRS and CDR2 YFSETQ. This CDR3 has 14 residues. This chain's CDR3 is CASSPGTVLEGYTF. The CDR3 DNA reads TGCGCCAGCAGCCCGGGGACAGTCCTTGAAGGCTACACCTTC.

The genes are TRBV30 and TRBJ2-1; 9 bases align to TRBD2. The V gene end was trimmed by 2 bases and the J gene end by 6 bases; junction bases not matched to a gene: 8. Germline CDR1 and CDR2: GTSNPN and SVGIG (reference sequence). CDR3 length equals 15 residues. In nucleotides, the CDR3 is TGTGCCTGGAGTAAGGGGGGGACTAGCTCCAATGAGCAGTTCTTC. Amino acids: CAWSKGGTSSNEQFF.

For this clone: Other DNA variants within this sample encode the same CDR3. V usage is TRBV19 and J usage is TRBJ2-7, with a possible D match to TRBD1 (5 bases). The CDR3 runs to 13 residues. In germline, CDR1 is LNHDA, CDR2 SQIVND (reference sequence). Trimming removed 1 base at V and 7 bases at J, with 11 bases between. The CDR3 coding sequence is TGTGCCAGTAGTATAGGGGCAGGGCGAGAGCAGTACTTC. Protein product: CASSIGAGREQYF.

This clone came up once. The chain recombines TRBV28 with TRBJ2-3; 12 bases agree with TRBD1. The junction had 8 bases not matched to a gene; V was cut back by 7 bases and J by 3 bases. Per germline, CDR1 MDHEN and CDR2 SYDVKM. This CDR3 comprises 16 residues. As DNA, the CDR3 is TGTGCCAGCATGACCGGGACAGGGGGCGCTACAGATACGCAGTATTTT. Protein product: CASMTGTGGATDTQYF.

The V call is TRBV6-5, the J call TRBJ1-1; weak D call: TRBD1 (6 bases). Germline values: CDR1 MNHEY, CDR2 SVGAGI. V lost 6 bases to trimming and J lost 1 base, with 15 bases between them. This CDR3 has 15 amino acids. CDR3 DNA sequence: TGTGCCAGCAGCGATCCGGGGGGCGGGAACACTGAAGCTTTCTTT. Amino acid sequence: CASSDPGGGNTEAFF.

This clone was picked up a small number of times. This rearrangement joins TRBV28 to TRBJ1-6, with no clear D. Germline V CDR1 and CDR2: MDHEN, SYDVKM. The CDR3 spans 15 residues. Trimming pared 5 bases from V and 0 bases from J, leaving 8 bases between. This CDR3 is CASSGSGSYNSPLHF. CDR3 nucleotides: TGTGCCAGCAGTGGCAGTGGCTCCTATAATTCACCCCTCCACTTT.

The chain uses TRBV6-4 and TRBJ1-4; D ambiguous. Deletions cut 3 bases from V and 5 bases from J, with 13 bases between. The CDR3 is made up of 15 amino acids. CDR1 is MRHNA and CDR2 is SNTAGT in the germline V gene. The CDR3 sequence: CASSERAARNEKLFF. As DNA, the CDR3 is TGTGCCAGCAGTGAGAGGGCAGCAAGGAATGAAAAACTGTTTTTT.